A selection of T cell receptor beta chains follows, all from one sample in a study of cytomegalovirus exposure and HLA in healthy donors. TCRdb keeps only in-frame clones here, not all; method: immunoSEQ multiplex PCR. The repertoire holds roughly 100,000 clones, roughly 85% seen once, with approximately 2.4% in the top ten. The specimen was PBMCs. All receptors derive from a man aged 35 to 55 in good health and CMV-seronegative. CDR3s include the opening cysteine and the closing phenylalanine or tryptophan. D genes are given only for firm matches. Where a row states a size, it is once, few, many or the class of an expanded clone; other rows omit it.

J,D,V,size,length,CDR3,DNA
TRBJ1-1,TRBD1,TRBV5-1,few,13,CASSPGQGESSFF,TGCGCCAGCAGCCCAGGACAGGGGGAGTCATCTTTCTTT
TRBJ2-7,TRBD2,TRBV7-2,.,15,CASSSLAGGLYEQYF,TGTGCCAGCAGCTCCCTAGCGGGGGGATTATACGAGCAGTACTTC
TRBJ1-3,.,TRBV6-5,.,16,CASSYQGFARGNTIYF,TGTGCCAGCAGTTACCAGGGGTTCGCACGTGGAAACACCATATATTTT
TRBJ2-1,.,TRBV5-4,.,14,CASSLTRQNNEQFF,TGTGCCAGCAGCTTGACGCGTCAAAACAATGAGCAGTTCTTC
TRBJ2-7,TRBD2,TRBV5-1,.,15,CASSLEAGGAYEQYF,TGCGCCAGCAGCTTGGAGGCGGGGGGAGCCTACGAGCAGTACTTC
TRBJ1-1,.,TRBV5-1,.,15,CASSYRTESNTEAFF,TGCGCCAGCAGCTATCGGACAGAGTCGAACACTGAAGCTTTCTTT
TRBJ2-7,TRBD1,TRBV12-5,once,15,CASGTGTGRPYEQYF,TGTGCTAGTGGCACAGGGACAGGGAGACCCTACGAGCAGTACTTC
TRBJ2-3,TRBD2,TRBV4-2,.,17,CASSGLAGRSSTDTQYF,TGTGCCAGCAGCGGACTAGCGGGGCGATCTAGCACAGATACGCAGTATTTT
TRBJ2-2,.,TRBV2,once,14,CASSQYINTGELFF,TGTGCCAGCAGCCAATACATCAACACCGGGGAGCTGTTTTTT
TRBJ1-2,TRBD1,TRBV6-4,.,17,CASSDSDRGRFDYGYTF,TGTGCCAGCAGTGACTCCGACAGGGGGAGGTTTGACTATGGCTACACCTTC
TRBJ1-2,.,TRBV7-3,once,15,CASSLTAGLDYGYTF,TGTGCCAGCAGCTTAACAGCAGGGCTGGACTATGGCTACACCTTC
TRBJ1-3,.,TRBV10-3,.,12,CAINTPGSTIYF,TGTGCCATCAACACACCGGGATCAACTATATATTTT
TRBJ2-7,TRBD1,TRBV18,.,14,CASSPWDRVYEQYF,TGTGCCAGCTCACCATGGGACAGGGTCTACGAGCAGTACTTC
TRBJ2-5,TRBD1,TRBV5-4,once,14,CASSPGTGGEEQYF,TGTGCCAGCAGCCCGGGGACAGGGGGCGAAGAGCAGTACTTC
TRBJ2-5,TRBD1,TRBV2,.,15,CASSGTTGIQETQYF,TGTGCCAGCAGCGGTACGACAGGGATCCAAGAGACCCAGTACTTC
TRBJ2-7,.,TRBV2,.,15,CASSLNRTPDYEQYF,TGTGCCAGCAGTCTCAATCGGACACCCGACTACGAGCAGTACTTC
TRBJ2-5,TRBD1,TRBV15,.,15,CATSREGTDQETQYF,TGTGCCACCAGCAGAGAAGGGACAGACCAAGAGACCCAGTACTTC
TRBJ1-4,.,TRBV4-3,.,16,CASSQDLGVLNEKLFF,TGCGCCAGCAGCCAAGATCTCGGGGTCCTTAATGAAAAACTGTTTTTT
TRBJ1-6,.,TRBV5-5,.,11,CASRRDSPLHF,TGTGCCAGCCGCCGAGATTCACCCCTCCACTTT
TRBJ2-7,TRBD1,TRBV27,few,17,CASSSIYTGTGRHEQYF,TGTGCCAGCAGTTCCATATACACCGGGACAGGGAGGCACGAGCAGTACTTC
TRBJ2-7,TRBD2,TRBV14,.,15,CASSHGPRGSYEQYF,TGTGCCAGCAGCCACGGGCCGCGGGGGTCCTACGAGCAGTACTTC
TRBJ1-1,TRBD1,TRBV6-5,.,14,CASSFRRDSNEAFF,TGTGCCAGCAGTTTCCGCCGGGACAGTAATGAAGCTTTCTTT
TRBJ1-2,TRBD1,TRBV6-5,.,14,CASSAGTGERGYTF,TGTGCCAGCAGTGCCGGGACAGGGGAACGTGGCTACACCTTC
TRBJ1-4,.,TRBV5-1,.,16,CASSWLGTLTNEKLFF,TGCGCCAGCAGCTGGCTCGGGACACTAACTAATGAAAAACTGTTTTTT
TRBJ2-7,TRBD1,TRBV4-3,medium-sized,16,CASSQEIETGDHEQYF,TGCGCCAGCAGCCAAGAGATAGAGACAGGGGACCACGAGCAGTACTTC
TRBJ1-3,.,TRBV7-2,.,16,CASSLLQGGPGNTIYF,TGTGCCAGCAGCTTACTCCAGGGAGGTCCTGGAAACACCATATATTTT
TRBJ1-5,TRBD1,TRBV5-6,.,16,CASSLAGQGAGQPQHF,TGTGCCAGCAGCTTGGCGGGACAGGGGGCCGGTCAGCCCCAGCATTTT
TRBJ2-7,.,TRBV6-5,.,13,CASSYSGTGKQYF,TGTGCCAGCAGTTACTCGGGAACAGGGAAGCAGTACTTC
TRBJ1-5,.,TRBV18,.,14,CASSPNLGDQPQHF,TGTGCCAGCTCACCGAATTTAGGGGATCAGCCCCAGCATTTT
TRBJ2-7,.,TRBV4-3,.,15,CASSQLTGGSYEQYF,TGCGCCAGCAGCCAATTAACAGGCGGCTCCTACGAGCAGTACTTC
TRBJ2-7,.,TRBV7-6,.,13,CASSLLRTGEQYF,TGTGCCAGCAGCTTGCTCCGAACAGGCGAGCAGTACTTC
TRBJ2-5,.,TRBV28,.,15,CASSAQDRLQETQYF,TGTGCCAGCAGTGCCCAGGACAGATTGCAAGAGACCCAGTACTTC
TRBJ1-1,.,TRBV7-2,.,12,CASSVRLSEAFF,TGTGCCAGCAGCGTGCGACTTAGTGAAGCTTTCTTT
TRBJ1-5,.,TRBV4-1,.,18,CASSQDPGDAGGSQPQHF,TGCGCCAGCAGCCAAGACCCCGGAGATGCGGGGGGGAGTCAGCCCCAGCACTTT
TRBJ1-6,.,TRBV27,.,16,CASSPQIGLINSPLHF,TGTGCCAGCAGCCCCCAGATTGGACTGATAAATTCACCCCTCCACTTT
TRBJ2-7,.,TRBV2,few,13,CASSPPGGYEQYF,TGTGCCAGCAGCCCCCCCGGCGGGTACGAGCAGTACTTC
TRBJ1-2,.,TRBV25-1,.,14,CASSEAPRAVGYTF,TGTGCCAGCAGTGAAGCCCCCAGGGCAGTTGGCTACACCTTC
TRBJ1-5,TRBD1,TRBV19,.,12,CASRDRAQPQHF,TGTGCCAGTAGGGACAGGGCTCAGCCCCAGCATTTT
TRBJ2-5,TRBD1,TRBV5-6,.,14,CASSLPTGVETQYF,TGTGCCAGCAGCTTGCCGACAGGGGTAGAGACCCAGTACTTC
TRBJ2-1,TRBD2,TRBV4-3,.,16,CASSQGWTSGNNEQFF,TGCGCCAGCAGCCAAGGGTGGACTAGCGGAAACAATGAGCAGTTCTTC
TRBJ1-2,.,TRBV19,once,15,CASSPDGGLDYGYTF,TGTGCCAGTAGTCCCGACGGAGGGTTGGACTATGGCTACACCTTC
TRBJ2-1,TRBD2,TRBV11-3,.,17,CASSLGGLTRAGGEQFF,TGTGCCAGCAGCTTAGGGGGGCTGACCCGGGCGGGGGGTGAGCAGTTCTTC
TRBJ1-3,TRBD1,TRBV7-9,.,15,CASSLTGVSGNTIYF,TGTGCCAGCAGCCTCACAGGGGTATCCGGAAACACCATATATTTT
TRBJ2-5,.,TRBV21-1,.,14,CASSTRTSTETQYF,TGTGCCAGCAGCACGAGGACTAGTACAGAGACCCAGTACTTC
TRBJ1-5,.,TRBV27,few,14,CASSTGYSNQPQHF,TGTGCCAGCAGCACAGGGTATAGCAATCAGCCCCAGCATTTT
TRBJ2-4,.,TRBV4-1,once,16,CASSQGRGFGKNIQYF,TGCGCCAGCAGCCAAGGAAGAGGTTTTGGCAAAAACATTCAGTACTTC
TRBJ2-1,TRBD2,TRBV5-4,once,17,CASSLAASGGSYNEQFF,TGTGCCAGCAGCTTGGCGGCTAGCGGGGGCTCTTACAATGAGCAGTTCTTC
TRBJ1-5,.,TRBV7-8,.,15,CASSLSGLSNQPQHF,TGTGCCAGCAGCTTATCGGGTTTGAGCAATCAGCCCCAGCATTTT
TRBJ1-6,TRBD1,TRBV2,few,16,CASRGYLDRDSSPLHF,TGTGCCAGCAGGGGATACTTAGACAGGGACTCTTCACCCCTCCACTTT
TRBJ2-1,TRBD2,TRBV10-2,.,17,CASSADSGGAEVGEQFF,TGCGCCAGCAGTGCAGATAGCGGGGGGGCGGAGGTGGGTGAGCAGTTCTTC
TRBJ1-3,.,TRBV5-5,.,16,CASSLGPGGSGNTIYF,TGTGCCAGCAGCTTGGGACCGGGAGGCTCTGGAAACACCATATATTTT
TRBJ2-7,TRBD2,TRBV15,.,15,CATSLTLGGAREQYF,TGTGCCACCAGCCTAACTCTGGGAGGGGCGCGGGAGCAGTACTTC
TRBJ2-7,TRBD2,TRBV13,.,16,CASSLVTGGMTYEQYF,TGTGCCAGCAGCTTAGTGACCGGGGGGATGACCTACGAGCAGTACTTC
TRBJ2-2,.,TRBV4-3,.,14,CASSETGLTGELFF,TGCGCCAGCAGCGAAACGGGGTTAACCGGGGAGCTGTTTTTT